The rows below give T cell receptor beta chains drawn from one sample of a study of T-cell reconstitution after alpha-beta-depleted transplantation in children. TCRdb independently ran MiXCR on the PCR reads; one entry per CDR3 protein. Counted here are roughly 200,000 distinct CDR3 sequences, approximately 6.8% occurring once; the ten biggest clones make up 3%. Sequenced here: PBMCs from the stem cell graft donor, sampled from the stem cell graft. These receptors originate from a human donor who donated a stem cell graft to a child with Wiskott-Aldrich syndrome. Both conserved end residues are part of each CDR3. A D gene is named only where the DNA matches it firmly. For some rows the clone size is stated as once, few or many, or as a class when expanded; others skip it.

j_call v_call clone_size d_call cdr3_nt cdr3_aa
TRBJ2-5 TRBV7-2 NA NA TGTGCCAGCAGCCCCCCGGTGGAGGAGACCCAGTACTTC CASSPPVEETQYF
TRBJ2-2 TRBV12-3/TRBV12-4 many NA TGTGCCAGCAGTTTGGGAACTAGAGGGGTCGGGGAGCTGTTTTTT CASSLGTRGVGELFF
TRBJ1-2 TRBV12-3/TRBV12-4 many NA TGTGCCAGCAGCTCCACTGGGGGCTATGGCTACACCTTC CASSSTGGYGYTF
TRBJ2-1 TRBV7-2 many NA TGTGCCAGCAGCTTAAGGGGCGGGGCCCTAAATGAGCAGTTCTTC CASSLRGGALNEQFF
TRBJ1-1 TRBV4-3 few NA TGCGCCAGCAGCCAAGCAGGATTGAACACTGAAGCTTTCTTT CASSQAGLNTEAFF
TRBJ1-1 TRBV5-5 few NA TGTGCCAGCAGCTTCGGTCCGAACACTGAAGCTTTCTTT CASSFGPNTEAFF
TRBJ1-2 TRBV4-2 few NA TGTGCCAGCAGCCAAGATTCACAGGGACTCCTCTATGGCTACACCTTC CASSQDSQGLLYGYTF
TRBJ2-1 TRBV3-1 few TRBD2 TGTGCCAGCAGCCAAGATGTGGGAGCGGGGGCCTACAATGAGCAGTTCTTC CASSQDVGAGAYNEQFF
TRBJ1-2 TRBV14 NA NA TGTGCCAGCAGCCAAGATGAAGGGAAAGGCTACACCTTC CASSQDEGKGYTF
TRBJ2-7 TRBV5-1 NA NA TGCGCCAGCAGCTTTCGGGGTGGTTCCTACGAGCAGTACTTC CASSFRGGSYEQYF
TRBJ2-7 TRBV14 many TRBD2 TGTGCCAGCAGCCAAGATAAGCGGGGGGTCTACGAGCAGTACTTC CASSQDKRGVYEQYF
TRBJ2-7 TRBV6-2/TRBV6-3 NA NA TGTGCCAGCAGTTACTCTAGCGGTCAAACCCCCTACGAGCAGTACTTC CASSYSSGQTPYEQYF
TRBJ1-5 TRBV5-1 few NA TGCGCCAGCAGCCCCGGGGAGAGGAGCAATCAGCCCCAGCATTTT CASSPGERSNQPQHF
TRBJ2-2 TRBV7-8 many TRBD2 TGTGCCAGCAGCTCGCGGACTAGCCCCATGGGGGAGCTGTTTTTT CASSSRTSPMGELFF
TRBJ2-7 TRBV7-9 many TRBD2 TGTGCCAGCAGCTCCGGACTAGCGGGATCGGCGCAGTACTTC CASSSGLAGSAQYF
TRBJ1-5 TRBV6-2/TRBV6-3 many NA TGTGCCAGCAGTGACCGGGACCTACGCAATCAGCCCCAGCATTTT CASSDRDLRNQPQHF
TRBJ2-5 TRBV7-9 many NA TGTGCCAGCAGCTTAGCGGACGGGGTGACCCAGTACTTC CASSLADGVTQYF
TRBJ2-1 TRBV7-9 many NA TGTGCCAGCAGCCCTAATATCGGGACGGAGATCTTCTTC CASSPNIGTEIFF
TRBJ2-3 TRBV29-1 many TRBD2 TGCAGCGTTCGACTAGCGGGATTCACAGATACGCAGTATTTT CSVRLAGFTDTQYF
TRBJ2-1 TRBV11-2 many NA TGTGCCAGCAGCACCGGTTGGGCAGGGCTATTCTTC CASSTGWAGLFF
TRBJ1-2 TRBV19 many NA TGTGCCAGCGGAGCAATCCAGGGGTTCTATGGCTACACCTTC CASGAIQGFYGYTF
TRBJ1-1 TRBV20-1 many TRBD1 TGCAGTGCGCCGAAACAGGGGATGAACACTGAAGCTTTCTTT CSAPKQGMNTEAFF
TRBJ2-1 TRBV7-2 many NA TGTGCCAGCAAAAGTAGGGGGGTCGTCAATGAGCAGTTCTTC CASKSRGVVNEQFF
TRBJ2-7 TRBV7-6 many TRBD1 TGTGCCAGCAGCCCAAGGCGTTTAGGGACAGGCTTCTCCTACGAGCAGTACTTC CASSPRRLGTGFSYEQYF
TRBJ2-1 TRBV29-1 many NA TGCAGCGTTGAACCTCCGACTAGGACCACCTACAATGAGCAGTTCTTC CSVEPPTRTTYNEQFF
TRBJ2-1 TRBV29-1 many NA TGCAGCGCCGGACGAAGCTTAAATGAGCAGTTCTTC CSAGRSLNEQFF
TRBJ2-2 TRBV29-1 many TRBD1 TGCAGCGTTGGATCCGGGACAGACACCGGGGAGCTGTTTTTT CSVGSGTDTGELFF
TRBJ2-1 TRBV5-1 many NA TGCGCCAGCACCTGGGTTACTGATTCCTACAATGAGCAGTTCTTC CASTWVTDSYNEQFF
TRBJ1-1 TRBV13 many NA TGTGCCAGCAGCTTGGGGGGATCCGACACTGAAGCTTTCTTT CASSLGGSDTEAFF
TRBJ2-5 TRBV5-1 NA NA TGCGCCAGCAGCTATCAGGGACCGAGGGGAGAGACCCAGTACTTC CASSYQGPRGETQYF
TRBJ2-5 TRBV5-1 many NA TGCGCCAGCAGCGCAAAACAAGAGACCCAGTACTTC CASSAKQETQYF
TRBJ2-2 TRBV4-2 many NA TGTGCCAGCAGCCAAGCCGATACTGTCTCCGGGGAGCTGTTTTTT CASSQADTVSGELFF
TRBJ1-1 TRBV6-5 many NA TGTGCCAGCAGTTACCCTCAAATGGGCAAGTTTGAAGCTTTCTTT CASSYPQMGKFEAFF
TRBJ2-2 TRBV19 many NA TGTGCCACCGAAAACGCGGAGAACACCGGGGAGCTGTTTTTT CATENAENTGELFF
TRBJ2-7 TRBV12-3/TRBV12-4 NA NA TGTGCCAGCAGTTCCCGTAATAAGCAGTACTTC CASSSRNKQYF
TRBJ2-1 TRBV11-2 few NA TGTGCCAGCAGCTTAGGCCTTCACAATGAGCAGTTCTTC CASSLGLHNEQFF
TRBJ1-5 TRBV15 many TRBD1 TGTGCCACGGGACAGGGGATGAATCAGCCCCAGCATTTT CATGQGMNQPQHF